The 28 T cell receptor beta chains below were found in one sample sequenced in a study of OX40 agonist ivuxolimab in advanced cancers. Library preparation used the immunoSEQ multiplex PCR assay. TCRdb holds this immuneACCESS table with in-frame rearrangements only. Some clones are missing; in checked studies, unresolved V genes explain under half, and the rest has no known cause. Present in this sample are under 55,000 clones, roughly 84% of which were seen just once. The leading ten clones occupy 15% of the sample. This specimen was CD4+ or CD8+ T cells sorted from blood, taken in a trial of the OX40 agonist ivuxolimab. The receptors come from an adult with an advanced solid tumor such as melanoma, head and neck, liver or kidney cancer.

The chain joins TRBV7-2 to TRBJ1-6, with D unclear. Trimming took off 5 bases at V and 7 bases at J, with 12 bases between the two ends. The CDR3 consists of 14 residues. The germline V gene encodes CDR1 SGHTA and CDR2 FQGNSA. The CDR3 DNA is TGTGCCAGCAGCAAGGACGGACCGAATTCACCCCTCCACTTT. Amino acids: CASSKDGPNSPLHF.

The V gene is TRBV5-1, the J gene TRBJ1-1; no clear D. The CDR3 is 12 amino acids. Germline V gene sequence: CDR1 SGHRS, CDR2 YFSETQ. V gave up 9 bases and J gave up 1 base, with 10 bases separating them. The CDR3: CATRAGNTEAFF. Here the CDR3 DNA reads TGCGCCACGAGGGCCGGGAACACTGAAGCTTTCTTT.

The rearrangement uses TRBV30 and TRBJ2-1; D tentatively reads TRBD1 or TRBD2 (7 bases each). V lost 6 bases, J lost 3 bases, and 18 bases lay in between. Germline CDR1 and CDR2: GTSNPN and SVGIG (reference sequence). The CDR3 is 15 amino acids. The CDR3 bases are TGTGCCTGCACGGTGGGAGGGGGCCTCTACAATGAGCAGTTCTTC. It specifies CACTVGGGLYNEQFF. Together with reference TRBV30 and TRBJ2-1, the CDR3 gives the full variable domain: SQTIHQWPATLVQPVGSPLSLECTVEGTSNPNLYWYRQAAGRGLQLLFYSVGIGQISSEVPQNLSASRPQDRQFILSSKKLLLSDSGFYLCACTVGGGLYNEQFFGPGTRLTVL.

V gene TRBV5-1 combines with J gene TRBJ2-7, with a possible D match to TRBD2 (7 bases). CDR1 is SGHRS and CDR2 is YFSETQ in the germline V gene. Trimming shortened V by 0 bases and J by 5 bases, and 30 bases separated the two germline ends. The CDR3 spans 20 residues. CDR3 region: CASSLAGRVLFGGRPHEQYF. The CDR3 region has the DNA TGCGCCAGCAGCTTGGCAGGGAGGGTCCTTTTCGGGGGCCGACCCCACGAGCAGTACTTC.

The chain couples TRBV7-6 to TRBJ2-2; D is undetermined. The CDR3 consists of 14 residues. CDR1 and CDR2 (germline): SGHVS, FNYEAQ. V gave up 4 bases and J gave up 0 bases, with 6 bases separating them. The CDR3 DNA is TGTGCCAGCAGCTATATCCCGAACACCGGGGAGCTGTTTTTT. It encodes CASSYIPNTGELFF. Looking up the rest from reference TRBV7-6 and TRBJ2-2 gives the full variable domain: GAGVSQSPRYKVTKRGQDVALRCDPISGHVSLYWYRQALGQGPEFLTYFNYEAQQDKSGLPNDRFSAERPEGSISTLTIQRTEQRDSAMYRCASSYIPNTGELFFGEGSRLTVL.

The V call is TRBV6-1, the J call TRBJ2-1; the D gene is possibly TRBD2 (6 bases). The CDR3 has 14 amino acids. Trimming took off 9 bases at V and 4 bases at J, with 16 bases between the two ends. In germline, CDR1 is MNHNS, CDR2 SASEGT. CDR3 residues: CASSRDFTYNEQFF. The CDR3 nucleotides read TGTGCCAGTTCCCGGGACTTCACGTACAATGAGCAGTTCTTC.

J is TRBJ2-1 and V is TRBV7-6; D gene ambiguous. Trimming took off 2 bases at V and 7 bases at J, with 12 bases between the two ends. The CDR3 is made up of 14 amino acids. Looked up from germline, CDR1 is SGHVS and CDR2 is FNYEAQ. CDR3 nucleotide sequence: TGTGCCAGCAGCTTACAGCCAGACGGAAATGAGCAGTTCTTC. Its protein is CASSLQPDGNEQFF.

V gene TRBV23-1 combines with J gene TRBJ1-2, with 7 positions matching TRBD1. TRBV23-1 carries the ORF label, with uncertain function. The V segment lost 4 bases and the J segment 4 bases; nucleotides outside the gene matches: 9. The CDR3 is made up of 15 amino acids. CDR3 coding DNA: TGCGCCAGCAGTCCCCGGACAGGAAAGGCCTATGGCTACACCTTC. This gives the protein CASSPRTGKAYGYTF.

The chain has TRBV12-5 and TRBJ2-1, with a tentative D call TRBD1 (6 bases). The CDR3 length is 17 residues. CDR1 and CDR2 from the germline V gene are LGHNT and FRNRAP. V lost 3 bases and J 4 bases, leaving 19 bases between the germline ends. The CDR3: CASGFQTGMADYNEQFF. CDR3 bases: TGTGCTAGTGGTTTTCAAACAGGGATGGCGGATTACAATGAGCAGTTCTTC.

This rearrangement joins TRBV9 to TRBJ1-1, with D unclear. V lost 0 bases to trimming and J lost 8 bases, with 11 bases between them. This CDR3 region has 13 residues. Germline V gives CDR1 SGDLS, CDR2 YYNGEE. The chain's CDR3 is CASSVDRGGEAFF. As DNA, the CDR3 is TGTGCCAGCAGCGTAGATAGAGGAGGGGAAGCTTTCTTT.

The gene calls are TRBV5-6 and TRBJ2-5, with D possibly being TRBD1 or TRBD2 (6 bases each). Deletions cut 4 bases from V and 0 bases from J, with 16 bases between. The CDR3 length is 16 residues. From germline, CDR1 is SGHDT and CDR2 YYEEEE. The CDR3 DNA follows: TGTGCCAGCAGCCCATTTAGGGGGGAGTACCAAGAGACCCAGTACTTC. The encoded protein is CASSPFRGEYQETQYF.

The chain links TRBV11-2 to TRBJ2-1; a weak D match, TRBD2 (5 bases). The CDR3 contains 13 residues. Trimming removed 4 bases from V and 8 bases from J, with 12 bases in between. The germline gives CDR1 SGHAT, CDR2 FQNNGV. The CDR3 region has the DNA TGTGCCAGCAGCTCCACGGGTAGCGATGAGCAGTTCTTC. Protein sequence: CASSSTGSDEQFF.

Worth noting for this clone: A read error may produce the germline difference seen at one junction end. The rearrangement links TRBV6-5 to TRBJ2-3; D remains unclear. This CDR3 region has 14 residues. Per the germline V gene, CDR1 is MNHEY and CDR2 is SVGAGI. Here the CDR3 DNA reads TGTGCCAGCAGTCCACTCGGCGGCACTGATACGCAGTATTTT. Residues: CASSPLGGTDTQYF.

In this sample, this clone turned up a few times. The chain employs TRBV15 and TRBJ2-1, with D tentatively TRBD2 (6 bases). V shed 1 base and J shed 7 bases, with 14 bases lying between them. The CDR3 is 15 residues long. CDR1 LNHNV and CDR2 YYDKDF come from the germline V gene (reference sequence). Here the CDR3 DNA reads TGTGCCACCAGCAGAGTAGCCGGGAGCGGTAATGAGCAGTTCTTC. It is translated as CATSRVAGSGNEQFF.

The chain employs TRBV18 and TRBJ2-2; D call uncertain. The V end lost 9 bases, the J end lost 7 bases, and 12 bases lay between the germline ends. CDR1 and CDR2 from the germline V gene are KGHSH and LQKENI. CDR3 size: 12 residues. This CDR3 reads CASRVNGGELFF. In DNA, the CDR3 is TGTGCCAGTCGTGTGAATGGCGGGGAGCTGTTTTTT.

The chain joins TRBV27 to TRBJ2-5; a weak D match, TRBD2 (5 bases). Germline V CDR1 and CDR2: MNHEY, SMNVEV (reference sequence). This CDR3 comprises 15 residues. With 2 bases removed from V and 5 bases from J, the gap between germline ends came to 15 bases. The CDR3 loop is CASSLRDGRPETQYF. The CDR3 DNA follows: TGTGCCAGCAGTTTACGGGATGGACGGCCGGAGACCCAGTACTTC.

The chain combines TRBV28 with TRBJ2-6, with D perhaps TRBD2 (6 bases). V shed 2 bases and J shed 1 base, with 21 bases lying between them. CDR3 size: 20 residues. CDR1 MDHEN and CDR2 SYDVKM come from the germline V gene. Written as DNA, the CDR3 is TGTGCCAGCAGTTTAATTTTCGGCCTATCGGGGGTTTCTGGGGCCAACGTCCTGACTTTC. Translation gives CASSLIFGLSGVSGANVLTF.

The chain joins TRBV13 to TRBJ1-1, with D possibly being TRBD1 (5 bases). Germline V gene lookup returns CDR1 PRHDT and CDR2 FYEKMQ (reference sequence). This CDR3 has 14 residues. V was trimmed by 0 bases and J by 3 bases, leaving 8 bases between them. CDR3 coding DNA: TGTGCCAGCAGCTTAGGCCGCAGGGACACTGAAGCTTTCTTT. This sequence encodes CASSLGRRDTEAFF.

V and J are TRBV4-1 and TRBJ2-7; no clear D. Germline CDR1 MGHRA, CDR2 YSYEKL. The CDR3 contains 13 residues. The V and J ends lost 4 bases and 0 bases respectively, with 7 bases between them. CDR3 loop: CASSPESSYEQYF. The CDR3 bases are TGCGCCAGCAGCCCCGAGAGCTCCTACGAGCAGTACTTC.

The chain is built from TRBV9 and TRBJ2-1, with D possibly being TRBD2 (6 bases). This CDR3 region has 15 residues. Deletions cut 3 bases from V and 9 bases from J, with 19 bases between. Per germline, CDR1 SGDLS and CDR2 YYNGEE. In DNA, the CDR3 is TGTGCCAGCAGCGGAAGACGTAGCGGTGGGGGTGAGCAGTTCTTC. This encodes CASSGRRSGGGEQFF.

This clone was found a few times. V gene TRBV6-4 combines with J gene TRBJ1-1; TRBD1 is a possible D gene (5 bases). Germline loops: CDR1 MRHNA, CDR2 SNTAGT. This CDR3 has 15 amino acids. The ends were cut back, 2 bases at V and 0 bases at J, with 10 bases in the middle. CDR3 region: CASSDTTALNTEAFF. The CDR3 bases are TGTGCCAGCAGTGACACGACAGCACTGAACACTGAAGCTTTCTTT.

The chain employs TRBV9 and TRBJ2-3; D may correspond to TRBD1 or TRBD2 (5 bases each). The ends were cut back, 3 bases at V and 5 bases at J, with 13 bases in the middle. CDR1 and CDR2 (germline): SGDLS, YYNGEE. The CDR3 covers 14 residues. DNA of the CDR3: TGTGCCAGCAGCGGGGGGTCGCGTCGAGATACGCAGTATTTT. It encodes CASSGGSRRDTQYF.

The rearrangement uses TRBV4-3 and TRBJ2-7; D could derive from TRBD1 or TRBD2 (5 bases each). The CDR3 runs 16 residues. Germline-derived CDR1 and CDR2 are LGHNA and YSLEER. V was trimmed by 0 bases and J by 2 bases, leaving 14 bases between them. The DNA for the CDR3 is TGCGCCAGCAGCCAAGACTTCGGGGCAGTAACCTACGAGCAGTACTTC. Translated, it gives CASSQDFGAVTYEQYF.

The V and J genes are TRBV28 and TRBJ1-2, with 8 bases identical to TRBD1. This CDR3 is built from 13 residues. Germline V CDR1 and CDR2: MDHEN, SYDVKM. With V trimmed by 6 bases and J by 6 bases, 6 bases remained unmatched. DNA of the CDR3: TGTGCCAGCAGCCAGACAGGGGAGGATGGCTACACCTTC. Translation gives CASSQTGEDGYTF.

The V and J genes are TRBV6-1 and TRBJ2-7; unclear D gene. The ends were cut back, 3 bases at V and 6 bases at J, with 12 bases in the middle. The CDR3 covers 13 residues. The germline gives CDR1 MNHNS, CDR2 SASEGT. This chain's CDR3 is CASSEVLSREQYF. CDR3 DNA sequence: TGTGCCAGCAGTGAGGTCCTGAGTCGCGAGCAGTACTTC.

The genes are TRBV4-1 and TRBJ2-3; maybe TRBD2 (6 bases). Trimming took 2 bases from V and 2 from J, leaving 11 bases between them. CDR1 MGHRA and CDR2 YSYEKL come from the germline V gene. CDR3 size: 15 residues. The CDR3 DNA follows: TGCGCCAGCAGCCAACTGGGACTCAACACAGATACGCAGTATTTT. Its translation is CASSQLGLNTDTQYF.

V is TRBV11-2 and J is TRBJ2-1; no firm D call. This CDR3 is 13 amino acids long. V lost 2 bases and J lost 5, with 7 bases in between. Germline CDR1 SGHAT, CDR2 FQNNGV. The CDR3 protein is CASSLSEDNEQFF. CDR3 in DNA: TGTGCCAGCAGCTTAAGTGAGGACAATGAGCAGTTCTTC.

The rearrangement links TRBV7-9 to TRBJ1-6; possible D gene TRBD1, 6 bases. The germline gives CDR1 SEHNR, CDR2 FQNEAQ (reference sequence). This CDR3 has 16 residues. The V end was cut by 4 bases, the J end by 8 bases, with 18 bases between. CDR3 residues: CASSSNKGGGDSPLHF. The DNA for the CDR3 is TGTGCCAGCAGCTCCAATAAGGGGGGGGGTGATTCACCCCTCCACTTT.